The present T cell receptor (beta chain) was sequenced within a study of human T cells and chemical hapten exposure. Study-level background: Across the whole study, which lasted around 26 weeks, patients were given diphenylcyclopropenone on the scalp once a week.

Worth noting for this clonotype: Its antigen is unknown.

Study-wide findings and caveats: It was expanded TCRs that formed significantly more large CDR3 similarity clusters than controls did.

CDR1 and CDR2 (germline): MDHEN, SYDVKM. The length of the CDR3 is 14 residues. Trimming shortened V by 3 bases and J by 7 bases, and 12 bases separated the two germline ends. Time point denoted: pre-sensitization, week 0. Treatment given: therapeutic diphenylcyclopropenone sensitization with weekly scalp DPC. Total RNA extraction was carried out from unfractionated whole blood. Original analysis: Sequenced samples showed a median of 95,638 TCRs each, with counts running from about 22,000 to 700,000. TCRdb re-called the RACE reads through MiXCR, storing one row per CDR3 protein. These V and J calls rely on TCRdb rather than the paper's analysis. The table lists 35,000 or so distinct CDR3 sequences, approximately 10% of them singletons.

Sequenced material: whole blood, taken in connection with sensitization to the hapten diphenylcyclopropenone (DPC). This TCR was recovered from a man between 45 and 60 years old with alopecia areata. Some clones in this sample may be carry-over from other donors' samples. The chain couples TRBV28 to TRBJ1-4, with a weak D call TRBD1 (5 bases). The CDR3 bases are TGTGCCAGCAGTTTTGGGGGAGTAGGTGAAAAACTGTTTTTT. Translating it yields CASSFGGVGEKLFF. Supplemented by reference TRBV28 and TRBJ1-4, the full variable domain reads DVKVTQSSRYLVKRTGEKVFLECVQDMDHENMFWYRQDPGLGLRLIYFSYDVKMKEKGDIPEGYSVSREKKERFSLILESASTNQTSMYLCASSFGGVGEKLFFGSGTQLSVL.